These 28 T cell receptor beta chains came from one sample sequenced in a study of technical replicates of blood from a handful of donors. TCRdb's copy holds only in-frame clones and misses some; the assay was immunoSEQ multiplex PCR. Of about 74,000 clones listed, about 95% are singletons. Material: T cells isolated from PBMCs. The receptors shown here come from a human donor in good health.

This sequence joins TRBV6-6 and TRBJ1-5; 7 nucleotides align to TRBD1. V dropped 6 bases and J dropped 7; count of bases not matched to a gene: 12. Germline lookup yields CDR1 MNHNY and CDR2 SVGAGI (reference sequence). The CDR3 has 15 residues. The chain's CDR3 is CASSPSRDSGQPQHF. CDR3 bases: TGTGCCAGCAGCCCCAGCCGGGACAGCGGACAGCCCCAGCATTTT.

The chain combines TRBV19 with TRBJ2-2; no reliable D call. V was trimmed by 2 bases and J by 5 bases, leaving 12 bases between them. The CDR3 is 15 residues long. CDR1 and CDR2 from the germline V gene are LNHDA and SQIVND (reference sequence). In nucleotides, the CDR3 is TGTGCCAGTAGTATAAGTCGGAGACGTACCGGGGAGCTGTTTTTT. Translated, it gives CASSISRRRTGELFF.

The CDR3 spells CASISEEASYEQYF. The CDR3 nucleotides read TGTGCCAGCATTTCTGAGGAGGCCTCCTACGAGCAGTACTTC. The chain combines TRBV7-9 with TRBJ2-7; a possible D gene is TRBD2 (5 bases). V gave up 7 bases and J gave up 0 bases, with 13 bases separating them. The CDR3 covers 14 residues. The germline V gene encodes CDR1 SEHNR and CDR2 FQNEAQ (reference sequence). Looking up the rest from reference TRBV7-9 and TRBJ2-7 gives the full variable domain: DTGVSQNPRHKITKRGQNVTFRCDPISEHNRLYWYRQTLGQGPEFLTYFQNEAQLEKSRLLSDRFSAERPKGSFSTLEIQRTEQGDSAMYLCASISEEASYEQYFGPGTRLTVT.

This chain uses TRBV11-2 with TRBJ2-7; D gene uncertain. Trimming pared 2 bases from V and 6 bases from J, leaving 5 bases between. The germline V gene encodes CDR1 SGHAT and CDR2 FQNNGV. The CDR3 runs 11 residues. CDR3 amino acids: CASSLLFEQYF. CDR3 nucleotide sequence: TGTGCCAGCAGCTTACTCTTCGAGCAGTACTTC.

J is TRBJ2-2 and V is TRBV27, with 10 bases aligning to TRBD2. V trimming: 5 bases; J trimming: 1 base; junction bases outside the gene matches: 4. Germline CDR1 MNHEY, CDR2 SMNVEV (reference sequence). The CDR3 spans 16 residues. The CDR3 DNA sequence: TGTGCCAGCAGTCCAGAGCGGGGGGGGAACACCGGGGAGCTGTTTTTT. Protein sequence: CASSPERGGNTGELFF.

The chain carries TRBV21-1 and TRBJ1-3; whether TRBD1, the table's D call, matches the DNA was not checked. TRBV21-1 is reported as a pseudogene. The CDR3 has 18 residues. The DNA of the CDR3 is TGTGCCAGCAGCAAAGCACGATGGGCTGCCAACTCTGGAAACACCATATATTTT. Translation: CASSKARWAANSGNTIYF.

The gene calls are TRBV10-3 and TRBJ1-2; D perhaps matches TRBD1 (6 bases). This CDR3 is 13 amino acids long. The V gene lost 6 bases and the J gene lost 8 bases, with 16 bases spanning the gap. Germline V gives CDR1 ENHRY, CDR2 SYGVKD. DNA for the CDR3: TGTGCCATCAGGAGGACAGTCCGGGGAGGCTACACCTTC. Protein sequence: CAIRRTVRGGYTF.

CDR3 residues: CASSPGVGGEKLFF. The CDR3 nucleotides are TGCGCCAGCAGCCCCGGGGTTGGAGGTGAAAAACTGTTTTTT. This chain uses TRBV5-1 with TRBJ1-4, with D uncertain. The germline V gene encodes CDR1 SGHRS and CDR2 YFSETQ. The ends were cut back, 4 bases at V and 7 bases at J, with 14 bases in the middle. This CDR3 region has 14 residues.

The rearrangement links TRBV14 to TRBJ2-3; D is ambiguous. Germline lookup yields CDR1 SGHDN and CDR2 FVKESK. This CDR3 region has 14 residues. Trimming shortened V by 0 bases and J by 10 bases, and 14 bases separated the two germline ends. The DNA of the CDR3 is TGTGCCAGCAGCCAAGAGTTCGTTCTTCGCGCGCAGTATTTT. Amino acid sequence: CASSQEFVLRAQYF.

As regards this clone: A junction boundary mismatches the germline segment, possibly from a read error. V and J are TRBV28 and TRBJ1-3; 11 bases align to TRBD1. Germline values: CDR1 MDHEN, CDR2 SYDVKM. The CDR3 covers 14 residues. This CDR3 is CASRSGTGGHYPHF. The CDR3, as DNA: TGTGCCAGCAGGTCCGGGACAGGGGGTCACTATCCACATTTT.

The V and J genes are TRBV28 and TRBJ2-5, with 10 bases lining up with TRBD2. This CDR3 has 16 amino acids. The V segment lost 3 bases and the J segment 1 base; nucleotides outside the gene matches: 5. Germline-derived CDR1 and CDR2 are MDHEN and SYDVKM. The CDR3 protein is CASSLWTSGFQETQYF. For the CDR3, the DNA is TGTGCCAGCAGTTTGTGGACTAGCGGATTCCAAGAGACCCAGTACTTC.

The chain recombines TRBV4-2 with TRBJ2-7; TRBD2 agrees at 8 bases. Trimming took 4 bases from V and 3 from J; bases not matched to a gene: 5. The germline V gene has CDR1 LGHNA and CDR2 YNFKEQ. This CDR3 has 14 amino acids. The chain's CDR3 is CASSREGLGYEQYF. CDR3 DNA sequence: TGTGCCAGCAGCCGGGAGGGACTAGGCTACGAGCAGTACTTC.

V and J are TRBV28 and TRBJ2-7; 10 positions agree with TRBD2. The CDR3 sequence is 15 residues long. Germline V gene data show CDR1 as MDHEN and CDR2 as SYDVKM. J lost 1 base, V lost 7 bases, and 7 bases had no gene match. CDR3 DNA sequence: TGTGCCAGCATACCGACTAGCGGGCTTTCCTACGAGCAGTACTTC. This translates into CASIPTSGLSYEQYF.

The chain links TRBV10-3 to TRBJ2-2; D possibly corresponds to TRBD1 (5 bases). The V gene lost 6 bases and the J gene lost 2 bases, with 13 bases spanning the gap. Germline V CDR1 and CDR2: ENHRY, SYGVKD. CDR3 size: 15 residues. Here the CDR3 reads CAIRETDLNTGELFF. The CDR3 coding sequence is TGTGCCATCAGGGAGACAGACCTAAACACCGGGGAGCTGTTTTTT.

This sequence joins TRBV29-1 and TRBJ1-2; 8 positions match TRBD1. Germline CDR1 reads SQVTM; CDR2 reads ANQGSEA. The CDR3 has 11 residues. With 4 bases clipped from V and 8 bases from J, the junction kept 3 bases outside the gene matches. CDR3 nucleotides: TGCAGCGTTGGACAGGGGCAGGGCTACACCTTC. Translating it yields CSVGQGQGYTF.

The chain combines TRBV5-4 with TRBJ1-1, with 8 bases aligning to TRBD1. The J segment lost 3 bases and the V segment lost 5 bases, leaving 6 bases of the junction unmatched. The germline CDR1 and CDR2 sequences are SGHNT and YYREEE (reference sequence). This CDR3 comprises 14 residues. The CDR3 region has the DNA TGTGCCAGCAGGCCAGGGGGCAGAGACACTGAAGCTTTCTTT. Its protein product is CASRPGGRDTEAFF.

The rearrangement uses TRBV2 and TRBJ2-5, with 8 bases that match TRBD2. In germline, CDR1 is SNHLY, CDR2 FYNNEI. The CDR3 is made up of 17 amino acids. V was clipped by 2 bases and J by 4 bases; unmatched bases: 12. This chain's CDR3 is CASSELSGSISSETQYF. DNA of the CDR3: TGTGCCAGCAGTGAATTGAGCGGGAGTATTTCGTCAGAGACCCAGTACTTC.

This chain joins TRBV9 and TRBJ1-1; the match to TRBD1 covers 7 bases. There are 14 residues in the CDR3. CDR1 and CDR2 from the germline V gene are SGDLS and YYNGEE. V lost 2 bases, J lost 1 base, and 2 bases stayed unmatched. CDR3 amino acids: CASSVTGENTEAFF. CDR3 DNA: TGTGCCAGCAGCGTTACAGGGGAGAACACTGAAGCTTTCTTT.

This clone was detected only once. The J gene is TRBJ1-1, the V gene TRBV11-2, with 7 bases matching TRBD1. V lost 5 bases, J lost 5 bases, and 8 bases stayed unmatched. The CDR3 runs to 14 residues. Germline CDR1 SGHAT, CDR2 FQNNGV. DNA for the CDR3: TGTGCCAGCAGCCTCTCTCAGGGGGTAACTGAAGCTTTCTTT. It codes for CASSLSQGVTEAFF. Combining the CDR3 with reference TRBV11-2 and TRBJ1-1 gives the whole variable domain EAGVAQSPRYKIIEKRQSVAFWCNPISGHATLYWYQQILGQGPKLLIQFQNNGVVDDSQLPKDRFSAERLKGVDSTLKIQPAKLEDSAVYLCASSLSQGVTEAFFGQGTRLTVV.

The chain is built from TRBV18 and TRBJ1-1, with TRBD1 matching 7 bases. CDR3 size: 15 residues. Germline CDR1 and CDR2: KGHSH and LQKENI. V shed 4 bases, J shed 1 base, and the junction held 6 bases outside the gene matches. The CDR3 DNA reads TGTGCCAGCTCACTCAGACAGGGTGGGAACACTGAAGCTTTCTTT. Translated, it gives CASSLRQGGNTEAFF.

V usage is TRBV6-6 and J usage is TRBJ2-4, with D hard to call. The V gene's germline CDR1 is MNHNY and CDR2 SVGAGI (reference sequence). The CDR3 extends over 13 amino acids. The CDR3 DNA follows: TGTACGAAACCCGGAGCAGCCAAAAACATTCAGTACTTC. It specifies CTKPGAAKNIQYF.

The chain uses TRBV7-2 and TRBJ2-5; perhaps TRBD2 as D (5 bases). Germline V lookup: CDR1 SGHTA, CDR2 FQGNSA. Trimming took off 4 bases at V and 5 bases at J, with 17 bases between the two ends. CDR3 length: 15 amino acids. The CDR3: CASSSQTTRFETQYF. Here the CDR3 DNA reads TGTGCCAGCAGCTCACAAACTACTAGGTTTGAGACCCAGTACTTC. Supplemented by reference TRBV7-2 and TRBJ2-5, the full variable domain reads GAGVSQSPSNKVTEKGKDVELRCDPISGHTALYWYRQSLGQGLEFLIYFQGNSAPDKSGLPSDRFSAERTGGSVSTLTIQRTQQEDSAVYLCASSSQTTRFETQYFGPGTRLLVL.

The rearrangement uses TRBV4-1 and TRBJ1-2; 8 positions match TRBD1. With V trimmed by 0 bases and J by 0 bases, 0 bases remained unmatched. Germline V gene lookup returns CDR1 MGHRA and CDR2 YSYEKL. The CDR3 length is 15 residues. The CDR3 sequence: CASSQEDRANYGYTF. The CDR3, as DNA: TGCGCCAGCAGCCAAGAGGACAGGGCTAACTATGGCTACACCTTC.

This clone was seen once. The chain uses TRBV7-2 and TRBJ2-2, with 9 bases identical to TRBD1. Germline assignment: CDR1 SGHTA and CDR2 FQGNSA. The CDR3 consists of 16 residues. The trim removed 7 bases at V and 8 bases at J, leaving 14 bases unmatched. The CDR3 DNA sequence: TGTGCCAGCACCCCCCCGGGACAGGGAAGCATTGGGGAGCTGTTTTTT. It encodes CASTPPGQGSIGELFF.

The chain links TRBV25-1 to TRBJ2-3; no reliable D call. Trimming removed 6 bases at V and 1 base at J, with 8 bases between. There are 13 residues in the CDR3. CDR1 and CDR2 from the germline V gene are MGHDK and SYGVNS. CDR3 bases: TGTGCCAGCAGGGAGACTCGCACAGATACGCAGTATTTT. Its translation is CASRETRTDTQYF.

The chain couples TRBV27 to TRBJ2-6; D gene ambiguous. The V gene's germline CDR1 is MNHEY and CDR2 SMNVEV (reference sequence). This CDR3 spans 15 amino acids. V was pared by 1 base and J by 0 bases, with 4 bases between. In DNA, the CDR3 is TGTGCCAGCAGTTTATTGAGCTCTGGGGCCAACGTCCTGACTTTC. This translates into CASSLLSSGANVLTF.

This rearrangement joins TRBV11-3 to TRBJ2-3; D is unresolved. Germline V gene data show CDR1 as SGHNT and CDR2 as YENEEA. This CDR3 spans 13 amino acids. Trimming took 5 bases from V and 2 from J, leaving 8 bases between them. This chain's CDR3 is CASSQEFTDTQYF. DNA of the CDR3: TGTGCCAGCAGCCAAGAGTTCACAGATACGCAGTATTTT.

The V and J genes are TRBV5-1 and TRBJ2-6; 7 bases match TRBD1. Germline V gene lookup returns CDR1 SGHRS and CDR2 YFSETQ. The CDR3 length is 20 residues. The V gene end was trimmed by 0 bases and the J gene end by 4 bases; junction bases not matched to a gene: 16. As DNA, the CDR3 is TGCGCCAGCAGCTTGGGGTCCGGGACAGCAGTACTGAGGGGGGCCAACGTCCTGACTTTC. Its protein is CASSLGSGTAVLRGANVLTF.